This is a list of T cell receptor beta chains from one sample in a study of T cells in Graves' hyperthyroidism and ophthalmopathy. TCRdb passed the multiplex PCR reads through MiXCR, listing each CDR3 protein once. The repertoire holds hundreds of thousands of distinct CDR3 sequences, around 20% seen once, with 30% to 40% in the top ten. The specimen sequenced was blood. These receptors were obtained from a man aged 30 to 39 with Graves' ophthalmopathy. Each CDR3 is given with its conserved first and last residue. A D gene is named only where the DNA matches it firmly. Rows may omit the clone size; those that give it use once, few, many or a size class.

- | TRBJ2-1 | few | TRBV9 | CASSVVEVYNEQFF | TGTGCCAGCAGCGTAGTTGAAGTCTACAATGAGCAGTTCTTC
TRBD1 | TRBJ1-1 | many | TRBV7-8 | CASSPRDRITEAFF | TGTGCCAGCAGCCCCCGGGACAGGATCACTGAAGCTTTCTTT
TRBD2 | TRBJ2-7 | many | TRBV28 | CASSSSGTGGLAGHYEQYF | TGTGCCAGCAGTTCCTCCGGGACAGGGGGACTAGCGGGGCACTACGAGCAGTACTTC
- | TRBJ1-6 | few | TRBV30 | CAGTPQHYNSPLHF | TGTGCCGGAACCCCACAGCATTATAATTCACCCCTCCACTTT
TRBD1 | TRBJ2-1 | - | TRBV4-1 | CASSQVPGTGSYNEQFF | TGCGCCAGCAGCCAAGTCCCCGGGACAGGGTCTTACAATGAGCAGTTCTTC
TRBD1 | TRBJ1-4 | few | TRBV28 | CASRPPNLLSDRVFSTDEKLFF | TGTGCCAGCAGACCCCCCAATTTATTAAGTGACAGGGTCTTCTCAACTGATGAAAAACTGTTTTTT
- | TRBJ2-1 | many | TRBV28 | CASRDEGSSYNEQFF | TGTGCCAGCAGGGACGAGGGGAGCTCCTACAATGAGCAGTTCTTC
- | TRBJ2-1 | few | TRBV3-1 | CASSQGQNEQFF | TGTGCCAGCAGCCAAGGTCAGAATGAGCAGTTCTTC
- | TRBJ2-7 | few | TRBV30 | CAWSQRLPPEQYF | TGTGCCTGGAGTCAAAGACTACCTCCCGAGCAGTACTTC
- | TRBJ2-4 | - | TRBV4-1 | CASSQELSYNIQYF | TGCGCCAGCAGCCAAGAATTGAGTTATAACATTCAGTACTTC
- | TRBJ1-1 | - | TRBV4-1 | CASSLQSDLNTEAFF | TGCGCCAGCAGCCTCCAATCCGATCTGAACACTGAAGCTTTCTTT
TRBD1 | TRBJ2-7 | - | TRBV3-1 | CASSAGTGLSYEQYF | TGTGCCAGCAGCGCCGGGACAGGGCTTTCCTACGAGCAGTACTTC
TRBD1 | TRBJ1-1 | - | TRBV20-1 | CSASWGQLNTEAFF | TGCAGTGCTAGCTGGGGACAGCTGAACACTGAAGCTTTCTTT
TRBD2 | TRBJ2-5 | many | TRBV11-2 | CASSFLAGEETQYF | TGTGCCAGCAGCTTTTTAGCGGGGGAAGAGACCCAGTACTTC
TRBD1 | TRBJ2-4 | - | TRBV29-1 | CSVVGTGSIQYF | TGCAGCGTTGTAGGGACAGGGTCTATTCAGTACTTC
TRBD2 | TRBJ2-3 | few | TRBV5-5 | CASSFPGLATSGDTQYF | TGTGCCAGCAGCTTCCCGGGACTAGCGACCTCCGGGGATACGCAGTATTTT
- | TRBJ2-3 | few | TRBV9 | CASSVASPHTDTQYF | TGTGCCAGCAGCGTCGCCAGTCCCCACACAGATACGCAGTATTTT
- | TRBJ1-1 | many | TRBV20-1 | CSAAGSLDTEAFF | TGCAGTGCTGCAGGTTCCTTAGACACTGAAGCTTTCTTT
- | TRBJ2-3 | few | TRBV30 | CAWNPLGGPDTDTQYF | TGTGCCTGGAACCCCCTGGGGGGCCCGGACACAGATACGCAGTATTTT
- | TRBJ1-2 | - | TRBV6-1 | CASSELGKTVLGYTF | TGTGCCAGCAGTGAACTGGGGAAGACAGTATTGGGCTACACCTTC
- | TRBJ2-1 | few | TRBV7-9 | CASSLSRGSRNEQFF | TGTGCCAGCAGCTTATCCAGGGGAAGTAGAAATGAGCAGTTCTTC
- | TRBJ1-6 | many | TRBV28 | CASSSLLGGTYNSPLHF | TGTGCCAGCAGTTCCCTCCTTGGGGGGACCTATAATTCACCCCTCCACTTT
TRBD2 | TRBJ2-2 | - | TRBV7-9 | CASSLDWTSGKNTGELFF | TGTGCCAGCAGCTTAGATTGGACTAGCGGGAAAAACACCGGGGAGCTGTTTTTT
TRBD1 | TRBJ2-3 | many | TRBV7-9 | CASSLHQGAEGTQYF | TGTGCCAGCAGCTTACACCAGGGGGCAGAGGGTACGCAGTATTTT
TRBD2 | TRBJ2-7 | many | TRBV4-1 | CASSQGLAGRGEQYF | TGCGCCAGCAGCCAAGGACTAGCGGGACGAGGCGAGCAGTACTTC
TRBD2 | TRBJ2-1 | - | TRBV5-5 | CASSPFLLAGHNEQFF | TGTGCCAGCAGCCCCTTTCTTCTAGCGGGCCACAATGAGCAGTTCTTC
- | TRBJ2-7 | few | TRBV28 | CASSFQPYEQYF | TGTGCCAGCAGTTTCCAGCCCTACGAGCAGTACTTC
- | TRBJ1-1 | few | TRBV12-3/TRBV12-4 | CASSLGARAEAFF | TGTGCCAGCAGCTTGGGGGCGCGGGCTGAAGCTTTCTTT
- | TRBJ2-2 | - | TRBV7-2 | CASSLAWAGELFF | TGTGCCAGCAGCTTAGCGTGGGCCGGGGAGCTGTTTTTT
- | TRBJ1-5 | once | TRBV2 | CASSVDGDQPQHF | TGTGCCAGCAGTGTGGATGGGGATCAGCCCCAGCATTTT
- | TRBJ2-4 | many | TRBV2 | CASSPWAVPEGFQYF | TGTGCCAGCAGTCCCTGGGCGGTTCCCGAGGGATTTCAGTACTTC
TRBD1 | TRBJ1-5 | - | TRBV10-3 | CAIRGTGGDQPQHF | TGTGCCATCAGGGGGACAGGGGGCGATCAGCCCCAGCATTTT
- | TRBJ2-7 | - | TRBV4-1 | CASSQAGWDIGEQYF | TGCGCCAGCAGCCAAGCCGGATGGGACATCGGCGAGCAGTACTTC
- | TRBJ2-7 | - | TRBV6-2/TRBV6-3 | CASSYDSGISNEQYF | TGTGCCAGCAGTTACGATTCAGGGATTTCAAACGAGCAGTACTTC
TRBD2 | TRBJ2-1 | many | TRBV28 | CASSSEKLAGSYNEQFF | TGTGCCAGCAGTTCCGAGAAACTAGCGGGATCGTACAATGAGCAGTTCTTC